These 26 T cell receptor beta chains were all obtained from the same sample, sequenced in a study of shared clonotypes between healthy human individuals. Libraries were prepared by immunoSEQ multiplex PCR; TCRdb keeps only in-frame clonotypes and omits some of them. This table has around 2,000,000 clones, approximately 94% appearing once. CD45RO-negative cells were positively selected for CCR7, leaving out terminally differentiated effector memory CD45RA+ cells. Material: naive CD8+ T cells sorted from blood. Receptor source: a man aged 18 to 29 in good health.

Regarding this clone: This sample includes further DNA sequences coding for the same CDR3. As DNA, the CDR3 is TGTGCCAGCAGCGTAGAAGGGAACGAGCAGTACTTC. Translation gives CASSVEGNEQYF. The chain couples TRBV9 to TRBJ2-7; D gene ambiguous. This CDR3 comprises 12 residues. V gave up 0 bases and J gave up 5 bases, with 6 bases separating them. CDR1 is SGDLS, CDR2 YYNGEE, per germline.

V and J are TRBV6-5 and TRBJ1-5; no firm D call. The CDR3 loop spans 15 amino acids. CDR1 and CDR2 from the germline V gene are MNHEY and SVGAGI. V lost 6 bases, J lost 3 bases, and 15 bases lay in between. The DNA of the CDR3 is TGTGCCAGCAGACTCAGTGAAGGCTTCAATCAGCCCCAGCATTTT. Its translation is CASRLSEGFNQPQHF.

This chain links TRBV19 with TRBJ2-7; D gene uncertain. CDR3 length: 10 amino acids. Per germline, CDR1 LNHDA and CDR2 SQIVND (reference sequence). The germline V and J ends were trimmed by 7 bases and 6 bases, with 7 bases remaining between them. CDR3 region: CASINLEQYF. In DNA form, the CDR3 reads TGTGCCAGTATAAACCTCGAGCAGTACTTC.

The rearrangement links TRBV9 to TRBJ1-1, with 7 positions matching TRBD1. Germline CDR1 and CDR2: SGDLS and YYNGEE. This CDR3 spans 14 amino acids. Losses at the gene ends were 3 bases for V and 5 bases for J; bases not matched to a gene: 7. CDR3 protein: CASSEGQSHTEAFF. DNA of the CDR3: TGTGCCAGCAGCGAGGGACAGTCCCATACTGAAGCTTTCTTT.

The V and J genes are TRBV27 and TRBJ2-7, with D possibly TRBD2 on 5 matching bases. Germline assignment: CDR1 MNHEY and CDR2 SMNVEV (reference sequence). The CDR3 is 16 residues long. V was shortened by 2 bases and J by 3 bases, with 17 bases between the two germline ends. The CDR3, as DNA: TGTGCCAGCAGTTTAAGGGCCCCGGGGATTATCTACGAGCAGTACTTC. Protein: CASSLRAPGIIYEQYF.

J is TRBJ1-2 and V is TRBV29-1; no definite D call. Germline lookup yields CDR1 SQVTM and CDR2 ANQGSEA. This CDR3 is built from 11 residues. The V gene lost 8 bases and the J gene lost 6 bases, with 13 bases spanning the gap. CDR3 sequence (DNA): TGCAGCCCCGGGATTGAGAATGGCTACACCTTC. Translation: CSPGIENGYTF.

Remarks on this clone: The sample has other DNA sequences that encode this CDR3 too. The chain's CDR3 is CASSQTGTDTQYF. CDR3 nucleotides: TGCGCCAGCAGCCAGACTGGCACAGATACGCAGTATTTT. The chain has TRBV4-1 and TRBJ2-3, with D hard to call. The germline V gene encodes CDR1 MGHRA and CDR2 YSYEKL. The CDR3 covers 13 residues. Trimming shortened V by 3 bases and J by 1 base, and 5 bases separated the two germline ends.

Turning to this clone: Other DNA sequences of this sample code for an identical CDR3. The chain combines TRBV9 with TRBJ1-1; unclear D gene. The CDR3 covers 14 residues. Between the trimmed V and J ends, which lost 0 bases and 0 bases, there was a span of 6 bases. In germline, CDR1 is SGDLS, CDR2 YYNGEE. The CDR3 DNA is TGTGCCAGCAGCGTAGGACTTATGAACACTGAAGCTTTCTTT. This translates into CASSVGLMNTEAFF. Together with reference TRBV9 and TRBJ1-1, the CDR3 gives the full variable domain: DSGVTQTPKHLITATGQRVTLRCSPRSGDLSVYWYQQSLDQGLQFLIQYYNGEERAKGNILERFSAQQFPDLHSELNLSSLELGDSALYFCASSVGLMNTEAFFGQGTRLTVV.

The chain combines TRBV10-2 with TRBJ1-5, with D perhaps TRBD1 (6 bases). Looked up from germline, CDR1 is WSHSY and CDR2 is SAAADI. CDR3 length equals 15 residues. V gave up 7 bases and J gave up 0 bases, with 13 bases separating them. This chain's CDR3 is CASMEGDTSNQPQHF. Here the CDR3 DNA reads TGCGCCAGCATGGAGGGGGACACTAGCAATCAGCCCCAGCATTTT.

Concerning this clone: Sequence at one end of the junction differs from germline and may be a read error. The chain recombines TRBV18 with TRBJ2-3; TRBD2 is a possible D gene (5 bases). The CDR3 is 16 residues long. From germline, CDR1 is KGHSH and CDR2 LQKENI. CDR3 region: CASSPLDNLGTDTQYF. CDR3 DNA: TGTGCCAGCTCGCCACTAGATAACCTCGGCACAGATACGCAGTATTTT.

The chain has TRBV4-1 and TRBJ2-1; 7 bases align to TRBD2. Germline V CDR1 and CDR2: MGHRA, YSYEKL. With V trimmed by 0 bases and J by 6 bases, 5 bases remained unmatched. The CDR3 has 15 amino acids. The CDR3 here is CASSQDASGGNEQFF. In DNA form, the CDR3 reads TGCGCCAGCAGCCAAGATGCTAGCGGCGGCAATGAGCAGTTCTTC.

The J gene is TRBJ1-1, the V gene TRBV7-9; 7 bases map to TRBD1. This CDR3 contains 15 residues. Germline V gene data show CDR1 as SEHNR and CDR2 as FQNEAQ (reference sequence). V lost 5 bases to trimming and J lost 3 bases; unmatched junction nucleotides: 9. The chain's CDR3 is CASSATGWGDTEAFF. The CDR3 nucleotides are TGTGCCAGCAGCGCGACAGGGTGGGGAGACACTGAAGCTTTCTTT.

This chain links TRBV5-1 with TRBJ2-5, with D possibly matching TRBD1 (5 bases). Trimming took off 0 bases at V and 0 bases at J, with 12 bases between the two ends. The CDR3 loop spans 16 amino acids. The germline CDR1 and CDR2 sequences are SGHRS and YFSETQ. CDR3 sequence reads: CASSLGQNWYQETQYF. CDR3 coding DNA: TGCGCCAGCAGCTTGGGACAGAACTGGTACCAAGAGACCCAGTACTTC.

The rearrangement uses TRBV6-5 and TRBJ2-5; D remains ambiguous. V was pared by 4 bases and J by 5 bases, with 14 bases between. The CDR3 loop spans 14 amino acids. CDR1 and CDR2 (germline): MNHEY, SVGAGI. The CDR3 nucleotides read TGTGCCAGCAGTTCACCGGACCCGACTGAGACCCAGTACTTC. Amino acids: CASSSPDPTETQYF.

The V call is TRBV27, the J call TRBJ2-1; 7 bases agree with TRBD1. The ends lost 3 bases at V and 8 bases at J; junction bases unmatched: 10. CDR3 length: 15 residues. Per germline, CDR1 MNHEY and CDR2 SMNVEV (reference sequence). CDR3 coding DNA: TGTGCCAGCAGTTTGAGAGGGGGCAACAACGATGAGCAGTTCTTC. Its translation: CASSLRGGNNDEQFF.

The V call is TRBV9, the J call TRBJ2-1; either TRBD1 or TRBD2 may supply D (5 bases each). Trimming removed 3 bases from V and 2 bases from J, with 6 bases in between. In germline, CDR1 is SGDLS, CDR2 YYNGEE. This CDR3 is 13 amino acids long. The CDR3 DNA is TGTGCCAGCAGCGAGGGACCCTACAATGAGCAGTTCTTC. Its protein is CASSEGPYNEQFF.

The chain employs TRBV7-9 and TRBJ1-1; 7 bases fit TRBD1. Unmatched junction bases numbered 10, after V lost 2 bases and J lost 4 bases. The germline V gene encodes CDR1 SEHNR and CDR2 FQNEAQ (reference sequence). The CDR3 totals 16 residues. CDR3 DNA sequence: TGTGCCAGCAGCTTATCGATTACAGGGGAGACCACTGAAGCTTTCTTT. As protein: CASSLSITGETTEAFF. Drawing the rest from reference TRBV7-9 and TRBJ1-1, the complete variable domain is DTGVSQNPRHKITKRGQNVTFRCDPISEHNRLYWYRQTLGQGPEFLTYFQNEAQLEKSRLLSDRFSAERPKGSFSTLEIQRTEQGDSAMYLCASSLSITGETTEAFFGQGTRLTVV.

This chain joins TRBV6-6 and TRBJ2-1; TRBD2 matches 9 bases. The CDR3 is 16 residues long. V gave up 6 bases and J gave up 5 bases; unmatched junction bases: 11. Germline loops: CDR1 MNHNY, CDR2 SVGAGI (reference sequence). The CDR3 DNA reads TGTGCCAGCAGAATAGCGGGAGAGGGAATTGACAATGAGCAGTTCTTC. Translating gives CASRIAGEGIDNEQFF.

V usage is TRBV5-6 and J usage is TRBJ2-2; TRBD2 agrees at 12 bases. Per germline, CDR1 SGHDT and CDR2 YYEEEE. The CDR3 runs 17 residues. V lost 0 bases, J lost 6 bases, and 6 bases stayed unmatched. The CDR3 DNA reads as TGTGCCAGCAGCTTGGACCCTAGCGGGAGGGTAGCCGGGGAGCTGTTTTTT. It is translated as CASSLDPSGRVAGELFF.

This CDR3 reads CASSLALLADTQYF. CDR3 nucleotides: TGTGCCAGCAGTTTAGCCCTGCTGGCAGATACGCAGTATTTT. The chain carries TRBV27 and TRBJ2-3; D gene unclear. This CDR3 is built from 14 residues. Trimming took 2 bases from V and 4 from J, leaving 10 bases between them. Germline loops: CDR1 MNHEY, CDR2 SMNVEV (reference sequence).

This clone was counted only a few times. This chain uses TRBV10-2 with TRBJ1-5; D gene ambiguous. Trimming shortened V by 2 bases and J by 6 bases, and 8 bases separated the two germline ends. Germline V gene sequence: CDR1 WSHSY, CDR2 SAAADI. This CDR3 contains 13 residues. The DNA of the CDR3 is TGCGCCAGCAGTGAGACAGATCCTCAGCCCCAGCATTTT. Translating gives CASSETDPQPQHF.

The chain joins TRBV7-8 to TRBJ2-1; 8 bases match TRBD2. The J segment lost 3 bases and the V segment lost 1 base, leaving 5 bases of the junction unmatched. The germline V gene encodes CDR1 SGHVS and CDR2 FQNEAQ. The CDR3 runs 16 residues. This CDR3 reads CASSLEREGLYNEQFF. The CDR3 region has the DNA TGTGCCAGCAGCTTAGAACGGGAGGGCCTCTACAATGAGCAGTTCTTC.

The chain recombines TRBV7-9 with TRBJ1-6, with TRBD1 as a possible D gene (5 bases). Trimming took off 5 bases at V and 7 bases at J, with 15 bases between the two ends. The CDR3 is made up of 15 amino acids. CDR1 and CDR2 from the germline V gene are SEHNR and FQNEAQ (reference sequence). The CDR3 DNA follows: TGTGCCAGCAGCACCGTGACAGAACCAAATTCACCCCTCCACTTT. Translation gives CASSTVTEPNSPLHF.

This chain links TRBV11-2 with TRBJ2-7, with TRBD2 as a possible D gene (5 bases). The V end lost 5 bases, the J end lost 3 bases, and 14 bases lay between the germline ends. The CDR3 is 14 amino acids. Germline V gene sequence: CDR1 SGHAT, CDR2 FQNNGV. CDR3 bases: TGTGCCAGCAGCCGCGTCCGCGCGGGCTACGAGCAGTACTTC. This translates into CASSRVRAGYEQYF. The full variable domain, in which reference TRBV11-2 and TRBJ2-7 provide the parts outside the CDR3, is EAGVAQSPRYKIIEKRQSVAFWCNPISGHATLYWYQQILGQGPKLLIQFQNNGVVDDSQLPKDRFSAERLKGVDSTLKIQPAKLEDSAVYLCASSRVRAGYEQYFGPGTRLTVT.

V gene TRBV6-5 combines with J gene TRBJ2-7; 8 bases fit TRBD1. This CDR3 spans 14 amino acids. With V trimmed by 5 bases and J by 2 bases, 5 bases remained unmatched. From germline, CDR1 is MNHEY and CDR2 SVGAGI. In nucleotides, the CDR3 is TGTGCCAGCAGTCGGACAGGGAGTCCCTACGAGCAGTACTTC. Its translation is CASSRTGSPYEQYF.

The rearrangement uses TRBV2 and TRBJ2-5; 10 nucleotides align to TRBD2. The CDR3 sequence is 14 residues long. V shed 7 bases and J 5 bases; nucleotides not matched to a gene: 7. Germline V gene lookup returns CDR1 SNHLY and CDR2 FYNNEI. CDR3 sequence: CASTVAGGGETQYF. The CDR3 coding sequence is TGTGCCAGCACCGTAGCGGGGGGTGGGGAGACCCAGTACTTC.